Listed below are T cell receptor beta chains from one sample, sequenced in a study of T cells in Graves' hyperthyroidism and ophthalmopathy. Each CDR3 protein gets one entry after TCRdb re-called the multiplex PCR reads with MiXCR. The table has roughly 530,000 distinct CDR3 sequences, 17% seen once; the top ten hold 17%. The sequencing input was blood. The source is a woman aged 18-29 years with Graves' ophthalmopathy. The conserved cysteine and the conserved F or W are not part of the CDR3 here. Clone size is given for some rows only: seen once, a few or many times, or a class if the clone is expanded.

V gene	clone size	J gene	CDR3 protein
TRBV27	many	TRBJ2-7	ASSLRASGSYEQY
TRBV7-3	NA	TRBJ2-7	ASSPLGGGLAGGLGEQY
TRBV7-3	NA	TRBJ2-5	ASSSAGVETQY
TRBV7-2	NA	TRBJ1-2	ASSDITGTGKGYT
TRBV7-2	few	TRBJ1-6	ASSLGGTGASPLH
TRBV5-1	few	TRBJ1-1	ASSLQSTTVMNTEAF
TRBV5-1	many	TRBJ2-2	ASSRDRVTGELF
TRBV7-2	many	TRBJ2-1	ASSMQREQF
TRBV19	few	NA	ASRSSYEQF
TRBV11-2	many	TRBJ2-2	ASSPTGGGLSGELF
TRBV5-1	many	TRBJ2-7	ASSPGWTGLSYEQY
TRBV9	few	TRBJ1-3	ASSGHRGTGNTIY
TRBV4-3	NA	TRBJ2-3	ASSQDKNTDTQY
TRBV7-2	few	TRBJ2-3	ASSVEGLETDTQY
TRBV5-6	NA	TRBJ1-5	ASNLSGYSNQPQH
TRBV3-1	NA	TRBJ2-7	ASSENRAVYEQY
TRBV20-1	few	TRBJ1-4	SARAAGLFEKLF
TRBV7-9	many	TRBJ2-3	ASSSSGLAGRTDTQY
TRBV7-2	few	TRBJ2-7	ASSPSGPEQY
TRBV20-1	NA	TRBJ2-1	SAREDHEQF
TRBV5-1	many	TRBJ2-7	ASSLEIAGTGLEQY
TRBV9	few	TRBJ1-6	ASSGQGAGGSPLH
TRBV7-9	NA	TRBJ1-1	ASSFIMEQDKAF